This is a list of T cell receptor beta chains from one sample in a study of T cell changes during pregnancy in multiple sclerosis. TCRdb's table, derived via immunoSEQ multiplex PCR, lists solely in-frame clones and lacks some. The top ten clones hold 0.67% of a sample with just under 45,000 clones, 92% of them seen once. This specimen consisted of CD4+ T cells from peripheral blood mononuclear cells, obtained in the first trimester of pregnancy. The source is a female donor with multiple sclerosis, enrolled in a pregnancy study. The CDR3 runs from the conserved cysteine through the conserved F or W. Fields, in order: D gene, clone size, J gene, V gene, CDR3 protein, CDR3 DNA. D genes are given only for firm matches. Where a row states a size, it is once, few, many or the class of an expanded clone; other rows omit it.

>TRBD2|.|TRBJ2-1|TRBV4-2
CASSEFLAGGYNEQFF
TGTGCCAGCAGCGAATTCCTAGCGGGAGGTTACAATGAGCAGTTCTTC
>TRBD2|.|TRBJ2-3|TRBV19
CASRIGGTSVTDTQYF
TGTGCCAGTAGGATAGGGGGGACTAGCGTCACAGATACGCAGTATTTT
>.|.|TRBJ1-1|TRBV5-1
CASSIQGLTEAFF
TGCGCCAGCAGCATCCAGGGGCTAACTGAAGCTTTCTTT
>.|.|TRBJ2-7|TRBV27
CASSPSFSGYEQYF
TGTGCCAGCAGTCCTTCGTTTAGCGGTTACGAGCAGTACTTC
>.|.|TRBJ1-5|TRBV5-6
CASSFRRVGASQPQHF
TGTGCCAGCAGCTTTAGGAGGGTAGGAGCTAGTCAGCCCCAGCATTTT
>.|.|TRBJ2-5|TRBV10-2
CASSVTGETQYF
TGCGCCAGCAGTGTGACAGGAGAGACCCAGTACTTC
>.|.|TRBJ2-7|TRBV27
CASSLRLFTDEQYF
TGTGCCAGCAGTTTACGACTTTTTACTGACGAGCAGTACTTC
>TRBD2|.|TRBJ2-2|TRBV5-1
CASSLGNVAGGRTGELFF
TGCGCCAGCAGCTTGGGAAACGTAGCGGGAGGGCGGACCGGGGAGCTGTTTTTT
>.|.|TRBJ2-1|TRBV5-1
CASSEGTSGYQEQFF
TGCGCCAGCAGCGAAGGGACTTCGGGATATCAGGAGCAGTTCTTC
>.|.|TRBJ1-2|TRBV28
CASVEGPFNYGYTF
TGTGCCAGCGTGGAGGGGCCCTTTAACTATGGCTACACCTTC
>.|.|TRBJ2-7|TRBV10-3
CATTGSSYEQYF
TGTGCCACTACAGGGAGCTCCTACGAGCAGTACTTC
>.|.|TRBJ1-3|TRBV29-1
CSVKTGHLVSGNTIYF
TGCAGCGTCAAAACGGGACATCTCGTCTCTGGAAACACCATATATTTT
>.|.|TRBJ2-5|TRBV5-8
CASKSRGGTNYQETQYF
TGTGCCAGCAAAAGTAGGGGCGGGACGAACTACCAAGAGACCCAGTACTTC
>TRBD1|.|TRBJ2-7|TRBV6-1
CASRRQGGEQYF
TGTGCCAGCAGACGACAGGGTGGTGAGCAGTACTTC
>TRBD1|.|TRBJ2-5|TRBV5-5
CASSLVGTGPPQETQYF
TGTGCCAGCAGCTTGGTGGGGACAGGGCCACCCCAAGAGACCCAGTACTTC
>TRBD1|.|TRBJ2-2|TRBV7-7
CASSRGQGVGELFF
TGTGCTAGCAGCCGGGGACAGGGGGTCGGGGAGCTGTTTTTT
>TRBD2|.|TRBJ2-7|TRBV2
CASRHPGLHYEQYF
TGTGCCAGCAGACATCCGGGACTACACTACGAGCAGTACTTC
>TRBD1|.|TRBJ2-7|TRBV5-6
CASSFTGQGLYEQYF
TGTGCCAGCAGCTTCACGGGACAGGGGCTCTACGAGCAGTACTTC
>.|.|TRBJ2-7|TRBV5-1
CASSFPGVQYEQYF
TGCGCCAGCAGCTTTCCCGGGGTACAATACGAGCAGTACTTC
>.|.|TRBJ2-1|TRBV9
CASSVDLLAVSEQFF
TGTGCCAGCAGCGTAGATTTGCTAGCAGTTAGTGAGCAGTTCTTC
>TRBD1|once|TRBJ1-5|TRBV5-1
CASSLDRGSNQPQHF
TGCGCCAGCAGCTTGGACAGGGGAAGCAATCAGCCCCAGCATTTT
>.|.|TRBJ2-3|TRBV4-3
CASSQDMTDTQYF
TGCGCCAGCAGCCAAGATATGACAGATACGCAGTATTTT
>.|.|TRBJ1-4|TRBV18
CASSPAQANEKLFF
TGTGCCAGCTCACCCGCGCAGGCTAATGAAAAACTGTTTTTT
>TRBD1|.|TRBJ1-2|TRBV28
CASSLRGTGGGYGYTF
TGTGCCAGCAGTTTACGGGGGACAGGGGGCGGGTATGGCTACACCTTC
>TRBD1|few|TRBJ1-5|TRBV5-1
CASRKTGDSNQPQHF
TGCGCCAGCAGAAAGACAGGGGATAGCAATCAGCCCCAGCATTTT
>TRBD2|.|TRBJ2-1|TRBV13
CASMLRFGVRSSGSRRSYNEQFF
TGTGCCAGCATGCTTAGATTTGGTGTCAGGAGTAGCGGGAGTAGGAGGTCCTACAATGAGCAGTTCTTC
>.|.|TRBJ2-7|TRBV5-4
CASSPKGGSSYEQYF
TGTGCCAGCAGCCCCAAGGGGGGGAGCTCCTACGAGCAGTACTTC
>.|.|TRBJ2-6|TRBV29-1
CSVGGLSRSGANVLTF
TGCAGCGTTGGGGGACTTAGCCGCTCTGGGGCCAACGTCCTGACTTTC
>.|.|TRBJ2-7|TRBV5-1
CASSSRKYEQYF
TGCGCCAGCAGCAGCAGGAAGTACGAGCAGTACTTC
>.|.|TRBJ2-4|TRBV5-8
CASSPESLPKNIQYF
TGTGCCAGCAGCCCTGAAAGCCTTCCCAAAAACATTCAGTACTTC